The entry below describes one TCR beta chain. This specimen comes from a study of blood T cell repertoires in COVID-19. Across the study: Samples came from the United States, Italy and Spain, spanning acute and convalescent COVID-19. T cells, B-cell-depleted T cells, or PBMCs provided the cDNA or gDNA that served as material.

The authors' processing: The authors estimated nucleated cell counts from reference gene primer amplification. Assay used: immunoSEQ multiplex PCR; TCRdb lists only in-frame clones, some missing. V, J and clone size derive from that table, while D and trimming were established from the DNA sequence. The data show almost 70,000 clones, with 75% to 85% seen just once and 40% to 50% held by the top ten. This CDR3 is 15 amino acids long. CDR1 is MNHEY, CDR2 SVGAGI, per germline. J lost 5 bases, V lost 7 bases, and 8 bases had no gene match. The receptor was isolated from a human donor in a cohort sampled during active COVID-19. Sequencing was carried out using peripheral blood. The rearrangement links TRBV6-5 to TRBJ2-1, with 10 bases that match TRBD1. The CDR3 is CASTLGGQGNNEQFF. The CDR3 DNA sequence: TGTGCCAGCACCTTAGGGGGACAGGGGAACAATGAGCAGTTCTTC.